This record concerns one T cell receptor (beta chain) sequence. Its specificity is unknown. Libraries were prepared by immunoSEQ multiplex PCR; TCRdb keeps only in-frame clonotypes and omits some of them. Of approximately 150,000 clones listed, roughly 92% are singletons. The CDR3 has 13 amino acids. CDR1 MDHEN and CDR2 SYDVKM come from the germline V gene. Trimming left V 2 bases short and J 2 bases short, with 6 bases between. The sample belongs to a study of T cell responses to AZD1222 COVID-19 vaccine. Whole-study context: Second doses were pooled across both intervals (about 4 or about 12 weeks).

General study findings and limits: Females made up more of the donors, who were largely white British, and clonal diversity may have come out too low. Spike regions recognized by vaccine-associated CD4 TCRs spanned the protein, led by 160-218 and 743-854.

The TCR comes from an adult in good health. The sample here was peripheral blood, taken on day 0 of AZD1222 vaccination. V is TRBV28 and J is TRBJ1-2; D may be TRBD1 (5 bases). The DNA of the CDR3 is TGTGCCAGCAGTTTACGGGACAACTATGGCTACACCTTC. Its protein product is CASSLRDNYGYTF.